This T cell receptor beta chain was captured by sequencing in a study of T cells in Graves' hyperthyroidism and ophthalmopathy (dated by TCRdb to about 2019). A note on the overall study: Peripheral blood was collected at initial diagnosis, before any treatment. An independent validation cohort of under 20 hyperthyroidism patients and 15 or so patients who later progressed to ophthalmopathy tested prospective prediction of ophthalmopathy. After blood sampling, hyperthyroidism patients were treated with methimazole at a starting dose of 30 mg daily, and ophthalmopathy patients were treated with high-dose intravenous methylprednisolone. The study also compared thyroid tissue and blood T-cell repertoires from five or six Graves' hyperthyroidism patients. For training and testing, the 100 or so patients in the discovery cohort were randomly divided in a 7:3 ratio. The paper describes TCR Vbeta CDR3 sequencing of 120 to 150 peripheral blood samples, made up of approximately 40 ophthalmopathy patients, around 78 hyperthyroidism patients and 17 progressor patients. A discovery cohort of fewer than 110 patients, about 44 with Graves' ophthalmopathy and 57 with stable Graves' hyperthyroidism, was used to find distinguishing TCR V-J signatures. Results the study describes overall, beyond this receptor: Blood samples also contained most of the expanded thyroid clonotypes (frequency above 0.001), which suggests that blood repertoires may reflect thyroid immune responses. In validation, the model predicted progression to ophthalmopathy a median of 6.5 months before onset, with approximately 71% sensitivity and 72.22% specificity. A model built on a 13 V-J signature distinguished ophthalmopathy from stable hyperthyroidism, reaching 87.88% sensitivity and about 81% specificity in cross-validation and 80%/75% in testing. No statistical method was used to fix the sample size in advance, and group allocation was not hidden from the investigators.

Amplification of TCR beta CDR3 regions was carried out from RNA transcripts. For the first round of RT-PCR on the TCR CDR3, the HTBI primer set was used together with the Qiagen OneStep RT-PCR kit. A second multiplex PCR round built the libraries, followed by size selection and purification. The libraries were sequenced on an Illumina HiSeq2000 using paired-end 100 bp reads. The study's processing was this. SOAPnuke was used to process the raw data, removing reads that contained adapters or uncalled bases, had a mean Phred below 15, or lacked an exact match to the constant primer or identifier. High-quality paired reads were merged with COPE v1.2.5, and unique nucleotide sequences were defined as clonotypes. MiTCR v1.1 was used to align the clonotypes against IMGT TRBV, TRBD and TRBJ reference segments. Analysis was restricted to V-J combinations with a frequency above 0.0001, which covered approximately 99% of repertoires. The TCS score was defined as the ratio of F50 (clonal expansion) to E x V (chaos), calculated using BLOSUM62-based TCRdist between CDR3 peptides within each V-J. Welch's t-statistics and random forest reduced just over 500 V-J features to some 14, which were used in a naive Bayes classifier (R e1071). TCRdb cleaned the public reads at Q25 with fastp, built clones with MiXCR and kept in-frame beta chains. Rows with a matching CDR3 protein are joined into one entry that keeps the most common DNA and genes. In this record, the V and J calls reflect TCRdb's handling and not the investigators' own analysis. This sample has hundreds of thousands of distinct CDR3 sequences in its table, and 15% to 18% of those were observed once. The ten biggest clones cover around 7% of the sample.

As encoded in the germline V gene (reference sequence), CDR1 is SEHNR while CDR2 is FQNEAQ. The CDR3, cysteine through phenylalanine, is 14 amino acids long. Just the 42-base CDR3 DNA is kept, in frame starting at base 1. From V the trimming removes 4 bases and from J it removes 2 bases, while the gene matches leave 3 bases of the junction unaccounted for. This clonotype has ten or more counts. The antigen it recognizes is unknown. Nothing much larger sits one base from this clone, and base qualities are not available. A patient counted as having stable Graves' hyperthyroidism if no progression to ophthalmopathy occurred over 18 months of follow-up. Hyperthyroidism patients were newly diagnosed, had a disease duration of under 2 months, and were aged 18 to 65 years. Any patient with an uncontrolled infection, another autoimmune disease, pregnancy or lactation was excluded. Diagnoses were established on the basis of clinical symptoms, serum thyroxine and TRAb, thyroid ultrasound, and orbital computed tomography. PBMCs were isolated from around 10 ml of fresh peripheral blood by Ficoll-Paque density gradient centrifugation. Total RNA was extracted using Trizol reagent, and RNA quality was assessed on an Agilent 2100 Bioanalyzer.

The sequenced sample consisted of blood. The chain joins TRBV7-9 to TRBJ1-2; 8 junctional bases match TRBD1. This sequence was found in a young woman with Graves' hyperthyroidism. This receptor carries the CDR3 CASSSTGDNYGYTF. The DNA reads TGTGCCAGCAGCTCGACAGGGGACAACTATGGCTACACCTTC.